This T cell receptor (beta chain) originates from a study of T-cell reconstitution after alpha-beta-depleted transplantation in children. Study conclusions and caveats: Some patients' high day-60 TCRbeta diversity was attributed to recipient cells surviving conditioning. T-cell counts and diversity at one year following transplant were attributed mainly to newly produced T cells. Alpha-beta T cells about two months after transplant reportedly derived from several hundred expanded graft clones.

Library preparation (for TCRbeta) was performed with unique molecular identifiers. MiXCR, run by TCRdb on the PCR reads, gives a single entry per CDR3 protein. Here the sample spans about 580,000 distinct CDR3 sequences, around 23% being singletons. In this sample, this clonotype turned up a few times. Its antigen is not known. Germline CDR1 and CDR2: DFQATT and SNEGSKA (reference sequence). CDR3 length equals 15 residues. With 0 bases clipped from V and 2 bases from J, the junction kept 4 bases outside the gene matches. This chain joins TRBV20-1 and TRBJ1-3, with 7 bases identical to TRBD1. The source is a boy in the first two years of life who had a stem cell transplant for acute myeloid leukemia, so the T cells may come from the graft donor. This specimen consisted of PBMCs, mostly from graft donor cells, obtained 360 days after TCRalphabeta/CD19-depleted stem cell transplant. CDR3 sequence reads: CSAREDRATGNTIYF. The CDR3 DNA reads TGCAGTGCTAGAGAAGACAGGGCGACTGGAAACACCATATATTTT.